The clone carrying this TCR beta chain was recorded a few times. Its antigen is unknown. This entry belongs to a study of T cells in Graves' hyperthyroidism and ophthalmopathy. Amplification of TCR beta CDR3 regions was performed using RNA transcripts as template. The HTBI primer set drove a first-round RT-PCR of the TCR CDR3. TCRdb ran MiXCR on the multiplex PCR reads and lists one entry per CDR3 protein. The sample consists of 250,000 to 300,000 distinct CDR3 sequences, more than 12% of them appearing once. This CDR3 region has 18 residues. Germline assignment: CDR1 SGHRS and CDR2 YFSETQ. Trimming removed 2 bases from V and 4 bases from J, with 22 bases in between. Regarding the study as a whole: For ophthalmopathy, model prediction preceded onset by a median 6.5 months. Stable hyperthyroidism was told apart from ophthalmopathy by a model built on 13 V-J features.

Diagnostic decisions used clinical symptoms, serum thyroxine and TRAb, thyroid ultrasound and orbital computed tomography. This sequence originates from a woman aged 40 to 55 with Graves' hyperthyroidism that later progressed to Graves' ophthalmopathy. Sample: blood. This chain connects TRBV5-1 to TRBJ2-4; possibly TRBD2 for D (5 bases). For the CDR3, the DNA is TGCGCCAGCAGCTTCGGGCCGCCTTCGAAGGGCGGGAAAAACATTCAGTACTTC. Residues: CASSFGPPSKGGKNIQYF.